This TCR beta chain was identified during a study of blood T cell repertoires in COVID-19. All recovered Cohort 3 donors got two negative PCRs, got clearance, or saw symptom resolution. The CDR3 sequence is 15 residues long. Germline V gene sequence: CDR1 SGHNT, CDR2 YENEEA. V lost 5 bases and J 2 bases, leaving 16 bases between the germline ends. The assay was immunoSEQ multiplex PCR, and TCRdb's table has in-frame clones only and misses some. The data show around 330,000 clones, about 89% seen once. The rearrangement joins TRBV11-3 to TRBJ2-7; D might be TRBD2 (7 bases). Sequenced material: PBMCs or T cells enriched from blood (not recorded which). The source is a woman in her thirties or forties who had recovered from COVID-19. The CDR3 spells CASSEGRGTPYEQYF. The CDR3 region has the DNA TGTGCCAGCAGCGAGGGGAGGGGGACCCCCTACGAGCAGTACTTC. Full variable domain (outside the CDR3, taken from reference TRBV11-3 and TRBJ2-7): EAGVVQSPRYKIIEKKQPVAFWCNPISGHNTLYWYLQNLGQGPELLIRYENEEAVDDSQLPKDRFSAERLKGVDSTLKIQPAELGDSAVYLCASSEGRGTPYEQYFGPGTRLTVT.